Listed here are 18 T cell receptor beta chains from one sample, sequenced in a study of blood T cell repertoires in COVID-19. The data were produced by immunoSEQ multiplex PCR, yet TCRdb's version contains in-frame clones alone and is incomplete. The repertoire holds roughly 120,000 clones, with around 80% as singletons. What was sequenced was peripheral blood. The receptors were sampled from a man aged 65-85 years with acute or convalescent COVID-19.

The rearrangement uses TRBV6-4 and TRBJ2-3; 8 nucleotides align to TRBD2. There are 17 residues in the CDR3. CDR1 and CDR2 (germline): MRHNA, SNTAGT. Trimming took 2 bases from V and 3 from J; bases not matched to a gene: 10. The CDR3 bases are TGTGCCAGCAGTGACACCTACAGCGGGGGTGGTACAGATACGCAGTATTTT. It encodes CASSDTYSGGGTDTQYF.

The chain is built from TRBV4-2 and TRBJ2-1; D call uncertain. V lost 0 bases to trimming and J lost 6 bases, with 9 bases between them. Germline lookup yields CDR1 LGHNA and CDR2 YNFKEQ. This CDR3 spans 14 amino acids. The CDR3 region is CASSQDIQSNEQFF. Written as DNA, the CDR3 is TGTGCCAGCAGCCAAGATATCCAGTCCAATGAGCAGTTCTTC.

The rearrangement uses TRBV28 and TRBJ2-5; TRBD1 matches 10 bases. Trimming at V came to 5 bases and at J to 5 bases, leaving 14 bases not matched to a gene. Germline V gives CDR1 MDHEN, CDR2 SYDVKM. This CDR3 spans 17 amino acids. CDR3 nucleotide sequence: TGTGCCAGCAGTCCCCGACAGGGGGCGCCCCCGATGGAGACCCAGTACTTC. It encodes CASSPRQGAPPMETQYF. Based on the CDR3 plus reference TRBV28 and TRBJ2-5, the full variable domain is DVKVTQSSRYLVKRTGEKVFLECVQDMDHENMFWYRQDPGLGLRLIYFSYDVKMKEKGDIPEGYSVSREKKERFSLILESASTNQTSMYLCASSPRQGAPPMETQYFGPGTRLLVL.

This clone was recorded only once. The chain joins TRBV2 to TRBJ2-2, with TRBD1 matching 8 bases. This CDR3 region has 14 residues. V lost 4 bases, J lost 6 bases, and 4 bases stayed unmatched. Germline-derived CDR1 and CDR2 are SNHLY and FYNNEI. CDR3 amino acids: CASSGDRWAGELFF. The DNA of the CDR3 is TGTGCCAGCAGTGGGGACAGGTGGGCCGGGGAGCTGTTTTTT. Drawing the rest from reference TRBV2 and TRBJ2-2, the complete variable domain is EPEVTQTPSHQVTQMGQEVILRCVPISNHLYFYWYRQILGQKVEFLVSFYNNEISEKSEIFDDQFSVERPDGSNFTLKIRSTKLEDSAMYFCASSGDRWAGELFFGEGSRLTVL.

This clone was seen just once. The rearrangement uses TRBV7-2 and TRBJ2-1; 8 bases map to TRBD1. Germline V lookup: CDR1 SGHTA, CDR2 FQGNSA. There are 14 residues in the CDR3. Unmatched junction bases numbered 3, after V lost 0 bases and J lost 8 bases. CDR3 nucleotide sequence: TGTGCCAGCAGCTTAGCTCACAGGGGGGATGAGCAGTTCTTC. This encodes CASSLAHRGDEQFF.

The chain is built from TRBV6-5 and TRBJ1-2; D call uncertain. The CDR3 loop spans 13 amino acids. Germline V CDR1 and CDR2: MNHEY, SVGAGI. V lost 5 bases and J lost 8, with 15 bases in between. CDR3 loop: CASSPPNRGGYTF. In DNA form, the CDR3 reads TGTGCCAGCAGTCCGCCTAATCGGGGAGGCTACACCTTC.

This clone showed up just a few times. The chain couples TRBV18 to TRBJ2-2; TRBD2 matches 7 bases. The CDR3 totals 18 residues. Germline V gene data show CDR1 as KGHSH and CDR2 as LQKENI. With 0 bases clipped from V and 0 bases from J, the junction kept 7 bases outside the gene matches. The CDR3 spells CASSPPLAGETNTGELFF. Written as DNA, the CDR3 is TGTGCCAGCTCACCACCGCTCGCGGGGGAAACGAACACCGGGGAGCTGTTTTTT.

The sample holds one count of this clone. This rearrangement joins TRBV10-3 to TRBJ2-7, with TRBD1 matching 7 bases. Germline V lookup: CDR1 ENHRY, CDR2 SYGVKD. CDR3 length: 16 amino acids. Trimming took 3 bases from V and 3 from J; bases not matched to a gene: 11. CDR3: CAISDRDRVRYYEQYF. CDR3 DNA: TGTGCCATCAGTGACCGAGACAGGGTCCGTTACTACGAGCAGTACTTC.

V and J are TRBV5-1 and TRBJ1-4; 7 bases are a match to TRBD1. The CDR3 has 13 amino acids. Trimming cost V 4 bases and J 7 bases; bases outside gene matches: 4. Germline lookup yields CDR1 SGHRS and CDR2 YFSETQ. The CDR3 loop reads CASSEGAGEKLFF. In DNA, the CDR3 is TGCGCCAGCAGCGAGGGGGCTGGTGAAAAACTGTTTTTT. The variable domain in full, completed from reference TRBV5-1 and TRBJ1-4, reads KAGVTQTPRYLIKTRGQQVTLSCSPISGHRSVSWYQQTPGQGLQFLFEYFSETQRNKGNFPGRFSGRQFSNSRSEMNVSTLELGDSALYLCASSEGAGEKLFFGSGTQLSVL.

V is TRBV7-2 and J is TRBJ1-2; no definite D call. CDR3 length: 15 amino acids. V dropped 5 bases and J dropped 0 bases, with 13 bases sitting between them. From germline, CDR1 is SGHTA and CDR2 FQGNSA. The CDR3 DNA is TGTGCCAGCAGCCGGACGGGAGGAGCTAACTATGGCTACACCTTC. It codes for CASSRTGGANYGYTF.

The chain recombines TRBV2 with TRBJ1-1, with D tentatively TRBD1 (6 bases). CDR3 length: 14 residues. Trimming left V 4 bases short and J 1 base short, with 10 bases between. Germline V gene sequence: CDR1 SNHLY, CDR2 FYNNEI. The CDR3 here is CASSGGTPNTEAFF. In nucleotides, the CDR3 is TGTGCCAGCAGTGGGGGGACACCGAACACTGAAGCTTTCTTT.

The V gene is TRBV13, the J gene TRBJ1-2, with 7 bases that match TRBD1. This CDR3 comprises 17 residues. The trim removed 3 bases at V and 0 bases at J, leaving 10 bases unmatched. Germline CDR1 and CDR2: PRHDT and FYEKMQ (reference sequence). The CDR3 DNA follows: TGTGCCAGCAGCTTCGACAGGGTGGAGGGGACTAACTATGGCTACACCTTC. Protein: CASSFDRVEGTNYGYTF. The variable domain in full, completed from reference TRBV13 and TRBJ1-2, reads AAGVIQSPRHLIKEKRETATLKCYPIPRHDTVYWYQQGPGQDPQFLISFYEKMQSDKGSIPDRFSAQQFSDYHSELNMSSLELGDSALYFCASSFDRVEGTNYGYTFGSGTRLTVV.

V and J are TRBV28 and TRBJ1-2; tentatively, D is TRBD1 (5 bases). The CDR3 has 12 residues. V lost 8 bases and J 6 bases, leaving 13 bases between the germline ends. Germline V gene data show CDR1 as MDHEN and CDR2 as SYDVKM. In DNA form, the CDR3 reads TGTGCCAGCCGGGGAGGGGTACATGGCTACACCTTC. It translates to CASRGGVHGYTF.

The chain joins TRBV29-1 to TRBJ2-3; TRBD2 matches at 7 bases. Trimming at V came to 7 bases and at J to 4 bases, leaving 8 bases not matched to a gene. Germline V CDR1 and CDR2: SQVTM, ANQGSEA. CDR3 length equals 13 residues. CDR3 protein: CSASWGRADTQYF. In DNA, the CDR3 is TGCAGCGCGTCCTGGGGGAGGGCAGATACGCAGTATTTT.

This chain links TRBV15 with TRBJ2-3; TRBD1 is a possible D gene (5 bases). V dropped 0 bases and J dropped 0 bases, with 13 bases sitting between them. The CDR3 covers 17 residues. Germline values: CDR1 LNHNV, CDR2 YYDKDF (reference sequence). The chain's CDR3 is CATSRDLGLLSTDTQYF. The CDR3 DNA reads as TGTGCCACCAGCAGAGATCTGGGGCTACTTAGCACAGATACGCAGTATTTT.

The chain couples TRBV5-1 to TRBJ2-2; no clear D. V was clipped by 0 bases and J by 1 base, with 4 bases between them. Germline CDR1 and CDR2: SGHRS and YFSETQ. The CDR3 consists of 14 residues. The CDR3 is CASSLAGNTGELFF. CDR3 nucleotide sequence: TGCGCCAGCAGCTTGGCAGGGAACACCGGGGAGCTGTTTTTT.

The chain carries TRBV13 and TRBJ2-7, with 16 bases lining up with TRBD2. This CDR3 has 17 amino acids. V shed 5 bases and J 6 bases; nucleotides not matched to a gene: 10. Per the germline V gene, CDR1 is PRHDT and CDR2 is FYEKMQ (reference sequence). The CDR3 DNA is TGTGCCAGCAGCCAGGCCGGGACTAGCGGGGGGGCGGCCGAGCAGTACTTC. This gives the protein CASSQAGTSGGAAEQYF.

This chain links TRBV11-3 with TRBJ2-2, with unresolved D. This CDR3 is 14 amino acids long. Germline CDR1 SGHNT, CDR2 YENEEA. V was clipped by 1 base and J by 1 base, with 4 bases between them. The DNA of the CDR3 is TGTGCCAGCAGCTTAGCATGGAACACCGGGGAGCTGTTTTTT. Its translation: CASSLAWNTGELFF.